Presented here are 29 T cell receptor beta chains from one specimen sequenced in a study of blood T cell repertoires in COVID-19. TCRdb's table, derived via immunoSEQ multiplex PCR, lists solely in-frame clones and lacks some. The table includes under 140,000 clones, around 80% detected once. The sample taken for sequencing was peripheral blood. These receptors were obtained from a woman older than 75 with acute or convalescent COVID-19.

This chain joins TRBV3-1 (or the pseudogene TRBV3-2) and TRBJ2-3; 10 nucleotides line up with TRBD2. CDR1 is LGHDT and CDR2 is YNNKEL in the germline V gene (reference sequence). The trim removed 3 bases at V and 3 bases at J, leaving 6 bases unmatched. The CDR3 runs 16 residues. CDR3 sequence (DNA): TGTGCCAGCAGCCACACAGCGGGGGGGCCAACAGATACGCAGTATTTT. Protein sequence: CASSHTAGGPTDTQYF.

The genes are TRBV24-1 and TRBJ1-4; the D gene is possibly TRBD1 (6 bases). The CDR3 sequence is 15 residues long. Per germline, CDR1 KGHDR and CDR2 SFDVKD. Between the trimmed V and J ends, which lost 4 bases and 5 bases, there was a span of 13 bases. The chain's CDR3 is CATSETTGDNEKLFF. CDR3 nucleotides: TGTGCCACCAGTGAGACGACAGGCGACAATGAAAAACTGTTTTTT.

Points on this clone: Other DNA sequences within the sample encode an identical CDR3. V gene TRBV4-3 combines with J gene TRBJ2-2, with D maybe TRBD1 (6 bases). CDR1 and CDR2 from the germline V gene are LGHNA and YSLEER. CDR3 length: 15 amino acids. This CDR3 is CPSPRLGQNTGELFF. For the CDR3, the DNA is TGCCCCTCCCCCCGACTGGGACAGAACACCGGGGAGCTGTTTTTT.

The CDR3, as DNA: TGCAGCGTTGAACGGACAGGGGGGAGAATTTATGGCTACACCTTC. Residues: CSVERTGGRIYGYTF. The J gene is TRBJ1-2, the V gene TRBV29-1, with 10 bases that match TRBD1. The V gene end was trimmed by 2 bases and the J gene end by 5 bases; junction bases not matched to a gene: 8. CDR3 length: 15 amino acids. Germline values: CDR1 SQVTM, CDR2 ANQGSEA.

The V gene is TRBV4-2, the J gene TRBJ2-5; 7 bases map to TRBD1. CDR3 size: 14 residues. Germline lookup yields CDR1 LGHNA and CDR2 YNFKEQ. J gave up 3 bases and V 1 base, and 2 bases lay outside the gene matches. The DNA of the CDR3 is TGTGCCAGCAGCCAAGGGCAGGGGGAAGAGACCCAGTACTTC. It codes for CASSQGQGEETQYF.

The CDR3 nucleotides are TGTGCCAGCAGCCGGGGGTTTTTCTACGAGCAGTACTTC. It codes for CASSRGFFYEQYF. The gene calls are TRBV6-5 and TRBJ2-7; tentative D call: TRBD2 (6 bases). Trimming pared 6 bases from V and 3 bases from J, leaving 12 bases between. Germline V gives CDR1 MNHEY, CDR2 SVGAGI. CDR3 length equals 13 residues.

V gene TRBV12-3 or TRBV12-4 combines with J gene TRBJ1-6; D might be TRBD1 (5 bases). The CDR3 extends over 11 amino acids. V dropped 7 bases and J dropped 16 bases, with 14 bases sitting between them. The CDR3 protein is CASTWGEVLHF. The CDR3 region has the DNA TGTGCCAGCACCTGGGGGGAGGTACTCCACTTT.

The chain carries TRBV4-2 and TRBJ2-1; weak D call: TRBD2 (6 bases). Trimming stripped 0 bases from V and 7 bases from J, with 13 bases between. Germline-derived CDR1 and CDR2 are LGHNA and YNFKEQ. The CDR3 loop spans 15 amino acids. The CDR3 loop is CASSQDRLDVNEQFF. The CDR3, as DNA: TGTGCCAGCAGCCAAGACCGACTAGATGTTAATGAGCAGTTCTTC.

The chain is built from TRBV6-5 and TRBJ1-1; 7 bases line up with TRBD1. The length of the CDR3 is 15 residues. V dropped 3 bases and J dropped 10; count of bases not matched to a gene: 14. Germline V gene sequence: CDR1 MNHEY, CDR2 SVGAGI. This CDR3 is CASSYASRSQGVAFF. The CDR3 DNA reads as TGTGCCAGCAGTTATGCTTCCAGGTCCCAGGGGGTAGCTTTCTTT.

This clone showed up just a few times. The V and J genes are TRBV5-1 and TRBJ1-5; 9 nucleotides match TRBD1. The CDR3 is made up of 15 amino acids. V shed 3 bases, J shed 7 bases, and the junction held 8 bases outside the gene matches. Germline CDR1 reads SGHRS; CDR2 reads YFSETQ. CDR3 nucleotides: TGCGCCAGCAGCTCCACAGGGGGCGCGGGGCAGCCCCAGCATTTT. Protein: CASSSTGGAGQPQHF.

The gene calls are TRBV4-3 and TRBJ2-6, with a weak D call TRBD1 (5 bases). The CDR3 has 16 residues. Germline V CDR1 and CDR2: LGHNA, YSLEER. The V end lost 4 bases, the J end lost 1 base, and 11 bases lay between the germline ends. CDR3: CASSRLGVSGANVLTF. The CDR3 nucleotides are TGCGCCAGCAGCCGTCTAGGGGTGTCTGGGGCCAACGTCCTGACTTTC.

The J gene is TRBJ1-1, the V gene TRBV10-3; D may be TRBD1 (6 bases). The CDR3 contains 14 residues. Germline-derived CDR1 and CDR2 are ENHRY and SYGVKD. Between the trimmed V and J ends, which lost 0 bases and 6 bases, there was a span of 11 bases. The CDR3 reads CAISESGGRAEAFF. DNA of the CDR3: TGTGCCATCAGTGAGTCAGGGGGGAGGGCTGAAGCTTTCTTT.

In this sample, this clone turned up a few times. V usage is TRBV5-1 and J usage is TRBJ1-6; possibly TRBD1 for D (5 bases). V lost 0 bases and J lost 3, with 10 bases in between. From germline, CDR1 is SGHRS and CDR2 YFSETQ. The CDR3 spans 16 residues. Here the CDR3 reads CASSLEAGNYNSPLHF. The DNA for the CDR3 is TGCGCCAGCAGCTTGGAGGCAGGGAACTATAATTCACCCCTCCACTTT.

The chain is built from TRBV19 and TRBJ1-5; the D gene is possibly TRBD1 (6 bases). The germline gives CDR1 LNHDA, CDR2 SQIVND (reference sequence). V was clipped by 6 bases and J by 3 bases, with 15 bases between them. The CDR3 has 15 residues. CDR3 amino acids: CASRLQGSFNQPQHF. For the CDR3, the DNA is TGTGCCAGTAGGTTACAGGGATCTTTCAATCAGCCCCAGCATTTT.

This clone was seen just once. This chain links TRBV19 with TRBJ1-1; tentatively, D is TRBD1 (6 bases). The V gene lost 6 bases and the J gene lost 5 bases, with 19 bases spanning the gap. Germline CDR1 and CDR2: LNHDA and SQIVND (reference sequence). The CDR3 covers 15 residues. The CDR3 sequence is CASSEASTGSTEAFF. In DNA, the CDR3 is TGTGCCAGTAGCGAGGCGTCTACAGGGAGTACTGAAGCTTTCTTT.

The V gene is TRBV21-1, the J gene TRBJ2-5; TRBD2, the D gene given by the table, was not confirmed from the DNA. TRBV21-1 is a documented pseudogene. The CDR3 is 16 residues long. CDR3 region: CAPPGGAGAYWETQYF. The DNA of the CDR3 is TGCGCCCCCCCCGGGGGGGCGGGGGCATATTGGGAGACCCAGTACTTC.

The rearrangement joins TRBV10-2 to TRBJ1-4, with D tentatively TRBD1 (6 bases). Trimming took 4 bases from V and 7 from J, leaving 10 bases between them. The CDR3 has 13 amino acids. The germline V gene encodes CDR1 WSHSY and CDR2 SAAADI. CDR3 in DNA: TGCGCCAGCAGTGTGGGGGCGGGTGAAAAACTGTTTTTT. Amino acid sequence: CASSVGAGEKLFF.

V and J are TRBV7-6 and TRBJ2-5; a possible D gene is TRBD1 (5 bases). The CDR3 has 14 residues. Deletions cut 5 bases from V and 4 bases from J, with 14 bases between. Germline assignment: CDR1 SGHVS and CDR2 FNYEAQ. CDR3 in amino acids: CASSAQTVPETQYF. DNA of the CDR3: TGTGCCAGCAGCGCCCAGACAGTCCCAGAGACCCAGTACTTC.

This clone was recorded once. This sequence joins TRBV5-6 and TRBJ2-7; TRBD1 matches 10 bases. Germline V CDR1 and CDR2: SGHDT, YYEEEE. CDR3 size: 14 residues. V trimming: 4 bases; J trimming: 6 bases; junction bases outside the gene matches: 7. The CDR3 protein is CASSQPGQGTEQYF. In nucleotides, the CDR3 is TGTGCCAGCAGCCAACCGGGACAGGGGACCGAGCAGTACTTC. Full variable domain (rest looked up from reference TRBV5-6 and TRBJ2-7): DAGVTQSPTHLIKTRGQQVTLRCSPKSGHDTVSWYQQALGQGPQFIFQYYEEEERQRGNFPDRFSGHQFPNYSSELNVNALLLGDSALYLCASSQPGQGTEQYFGPGTRLTVT.

The CDR3 DNA reads TGTGCCAGCAGTGCTCAAGGAGACAGTCTAGAAGCTTTCTTT. As protein: CASSAQGDSLEAFF. The V and J genes are TRBV25-1 and TRBJ1-1, with a tentative D call TRBD1 (5 bases). The CDR3 is 14 residues long. The germline V and J ends were trimmed by 4 bases and 8 bases, with 17 bases remaining between them. CDR1 and CDR2 from the germline V gene are MGHDK and SYGVNS.

The V gene is TRBV29-1, the J gene TRBJ1-2, with TRBD1 matching over 7 bases. CDR3 size: 15 residues. The germline CDR1 and CDR2 sequences are SQVTM and ANQGSEA. Unmatched junction bases numbered 10, after V lost 4 bases and J lost 2 bases. CDR3 in amino acids: CSVGGHRGFNYGYTF. The CDR3 DNA follows: TGCAGCGTTGGGGGCCACAGGGGATTCAACTATGGCTACACCTTC.

The chain is built from TRBV6-2 or TRBV6-3 and TRBJ2-6; the D is unclear. Germline V lookup: CDR1 MNHEY, CDR2 SVGEGT. The CDR3 contains 14 residues. Trimming took off 4 bases at V and 0 bases at J, with 4 bases between the two ends. The CDR3 nucleotides read TGTGCCAGCAGTTCCTACTCTGGGGCCAACGTCCTGACTTTC. Residues: CASSSYSGANVLTF.

The chain is built from TRBV2 and TRBJ2-5; D possibly corresponds to TRBD1 (6 bases). V lost 5 bases and J lost 2, with 15 bases in between. Germline V gene lookup returns CDR1 SNHLY and CDR2 FYNNEI. The CDR3 consists of 15 residues. The CDR3 here is CASSSEQGPQETQYF. The DNA of the CDR3 is TGTGCCAGCAGTTCCGAACAGGGTCCTCAAGAGACCCAGTACTTC.

This rearrangement joins TRBV11-3 to TRBJ2-7, with a tentative D call TRBD2 (6 bases). CDR3 length: 13 amino acids. Germline V lookup: CDR1 SGHNT, CDR2 YENEEA. V dropped 2 bases and J dropped 6 bases, with 11 bases sitting between them. CDR3 loop: CASSLYMGGEQYF. In DNA, the CDR3 is TGTGCCAGCAGCTTATATATGGGGGGCGAGCAGTACTTC.

The V gene is TRBV13, the J gene TRBJ2-7, with 8 bases matching TRBD2. J was trimmed by 6 bases and V by 0 bases; bases with no gene match: 10. Per germline, CDR1 PRHDT and CDR2 FYEKMQ (reference sequence). The CDR3 runs 16 residues. The CDR3 spells CASSLGRGTSYSEQYF. In nucleotides, the CDR3 is TGTGCCAGCAGCTTAGGCCGGGGGACTAGTTATAGCGAGCAGTACTTC.

The chain couples TRBV7-6 to TRBJ1-1; D not resolved. The length of the CDR3 is 14 residues. Germline V lookup: CDR1 SGHVS, CDR2 FNYEAQ. The germline V and J ends were trimmed by 4 bases and 1 base, with 10 bases remaining between them. CDR3 loop: CASSSDTWNTEAFF. The CDR3 region has the DNA TGTGCCAGCAGCTCCGACACCTGGAACACTGAAGCTTTCTTT.

The chain links TRBV6-2 or TRBV6-3 to TRBJ2-7; TRBD2 is a possible D gene (6 bases). CDR3 length equals 14 residues. Trimming pared 0 bases from V and 3 bases from J, leaving 9 bases between. Looked up from germline, CDR1 is MNHEY and CDR2 is SVGEGT. DNA for the CDR3: TGTGCCAGCAGTTACTCGGGGGGAGGCTACGAGCAGTACTTC. Encoded protein: CASSYSGGGYEQYF.

This clone occurred once. The gene calls are TRBV6-5 and TRBJ1-1, with 7 bases matching TRBD1. Trimming cost V 11 bases and J 1 base; bases outside gene matches: 10. Germline assignment: CDR1 MNHEY and CDR2 SVGAGI. The CDR3 has 14 amino acids. CDR3 loop: CAATRRDRNTEAFF. The CDR3 nucleotides read TGTGCCGCTACCAGGCGGGACAGGAACACTGAAGCTTTCTTT.

The gene calls are TRBV7-2 and TRBJ2-7, with TRBD2 as a possible D gene (5 bases). This CDR3 is built from 15 residues. CDR1 and CDR2 (germline): SGHTA, FQGNSA. Trimming removed 1 base from V and 4 bases from J, with 14 bases in between. The CDR3 here is CASSLVRGPSYEQYF. CDR3 bases: TGTGCCAGCAGCTTAGTGAGAGGGCCATCGTACGAGCAGTACTTC.